This T cell receptor beta chain comes out of a study of CD8+ T cells in alopecia areata (dated by TCRdb to the late 2010s). Study-wide context: High-throughput TCRbeta sequencing was used to examine T cell clonal expansion in alopecia areata in both the C3H/HeJ mouse model and human patients. Scalp clonality was compared among normal scalp (n=4), patchy alopecia areata scalp (n=8), and alopecia totalis/universalis scalp (n=8). The RNA source kit depended on sample type: the PAXgene miRNA kit for fixed scalp, the miRNeasy kit for PBMCs, and the RNeasy kit for mouse skin. Scalp tissue and sorted CD4+ and CD8+ peripheral blood T cells from patchy and totalis/universalis alopecia areata patients and from healthy controls were covered by human TCRbeta sequencing. TCRbeta CDR3 regions were amplified by immunoSEQ multiplex PCR with 35 Vbeta forward and 13 Jbeta reverse primers. Study-wide findings and limitations: Lesional scalp, especially in alopecia totalis/universalis, showed higher clonality and more expanded CD8+ clones than normal scalp, suggesting antigenic drive. Resident alphabeta T cells in normal human skin are also sequenced, complicating scalp TCR repertoire analysis, unlike mouse skin dominated by gammadelta T cells. Compared with mice, TCR sequences shared between patients were less clear, possibly partly because of HLA diversity across the patient population.

From alopecia areata patients, peripheral blood was collected along with lesional scalp punch biopsies. After PBMCs were isolated by density centrifugation and stained for CD3, CD4 and CD8, a FACSAria was used to sort CD4+ and CD8+ T cells. The untreated alopecia areata patients were recruited through a multicenter biomarker study. For a few biomarker-study patients, blood CD8+ T cells were further sorted into NKG2D-low and NKG2D-high fractions. To note about this clone: It lacks a known antigen. No clone much larger than this one lies a single base away; base qualities are absent.

Trimming accounts for 1 base at V and 5 bases at J, while the number of junction bases matched to no gene is 11. The germline V gene gives CDR1 as SQVTM and CDR2 as ANQGSEA. From its cysteine to its phenylalanine, the CDR3 spans 16 amino acids. Kept here is only the CDR3 DNA, which spans 48 bases and is read in frame from base 1. Preparation of the library involved the immunoSEQ multiplex PCR assay. RNA was extracted from all samples and reverse transcribed into cDNA as template for TCR sequencing. SuperScript III was used for first-strand cDNA synthesis, primed with a 2:1 mix of oligo-dT and random hexamers. A synthetic immune receptor repertoire was used to measure amplification bias, and any remaining bias was corrected computationally. On the authors' methods: Raw reads were preprocessed to remove errors, and CDR3 was defined by IMGT conventions from the conserved cysteine to phenylalanine. To get clonality, Shannon entropy was normalized by log2 of the number of productive unique TCRs and the result was subtracted from 1. CD4 or CD8 identity of scalp clones was inferred by cross-referencing scalp TCRbeta sequences with sorted blood CD4 and CD8 repertoires. Not all clones reach the TCRdb copy of this immuneACCESS table, which keeps in-frame sequences only. Checked studies attribute under half of the gap to unresolved V genes and leave the rest unexplained. D and trimming come from the DNA, and the V and J calls and clone size come from that table. This sample comprises 120,000 or so clones, about 51% of them detected only once. The top ten clones comprise over 9.5% of the sample.

The sample was NKG2D-low CD8+ T cells sorted from blood. The label giving this sample's cell subset or site can be read as: sorted CD8+ NKG2D-low blood T cells. The V and J segments used are TRBV29-1 and TRBJ2-7; 10 central bases correspond to TRBD1. The sequence was collected from a human donor with alopecia areata. The base sequence is TGCAGCGTTGAAGGGGGGGGCGGGACAGGGGACGACGAGCAGTACTTC. Translated, this is CSVEGGGGTGDDEQYF.